Each of the 14 T cell receptor beta chains below was sequenced from the same sample in a study of a mutant IDH1 vaccine in newly diagnosed glioma. Repertoires were generated with immunoSEQ multiplex PCR, while TCRdb's copy carries only in-frame clones and drops some. The data contain about 30,000 clones, approximately 80% of them singletons. Time point specified: week 23, last vaccination. The investigators gave 300 ug of mutant IDH1 20-mer peptide in each vaccine dose, together with topical imiquimod. For these receptors, no antigen is known. The sample was PBMCs, taken from a glioma patient whose treatment included an IDH1 peptide vaccine. These receptors came from a woman aged 18-30 years with glioma.

J is TRBJ2-7 and V is TRBV4-1; TRBD2 agrees at 8 bases. CDR1 and CDR2 from the germline V gene are MGHRA and YSYEKL. V gave up 4 bases and J gave up 4 bases; unmatched junction bases: 21. The CDR3 runs to 19 residues. Here the CDR3 reads CASSPRGSGIILPVYEQYF. CDR3 nucleotide sequence: TGCGCCAGCAGCCCCCGTGGTAGCGGGATCATTCTACCGGTATACGAGCAGTACTTC.

The rearrangement joins TRBV7-2 to TRBJ2-7, with D possibly being TRBD1 (8 bases). V was shortened by 4 bases and J by 5 bases, with 18 bases between the two germline ends. The CDR3 totals 15 residues. Germline V gene lookup returns CDR1 SGHTA and CDR2 FQGNSA. CDR3 nucleotide sequence: TGTGCCAGCAGCTCCACAGGGGGGAGGGGCGACGAGCAGTACTTC. Translating gives CASSSTGGRGDEQYF.

The DNA of the CDR3 is TGTGCCAGCAGATACGGGGCCGGGGATGAAAAACTGTTTTTT. Translating it yields CASRYGAGDEKLFF. This chain joins TRBV7-3 and TRBJ1-4, with D possibly matching TRBD1 (5 bases). Germline CDR1 SGHTA, CDR2 FQGTGA. V dropped 6 bases and J dropped 6 bases, with 14 bases sitting between them. The CDR3 consists of 14 residues.

The chain joins TRBV14 to TRBJ2-1; D gene unclear. This CDR3 has 15 amino acids. V lost 6 bases to trimming and J lost 0 bases, with 12 bases between them. From germline, CDR1 is SGHDN and CDR2 FVKESK. The CDR3 spells CASSRSGSSYNEQFF. CDR3 in DNA: TGTGCCAGCAGTCGCTCGGGCAGCTCCTACAATGAGCAGTTCTTC.

The gene calls are TRBV14 and TRBJ2-5; no definite D call. This CDR3 has 14 residues. The V end was cut by 4 bases, the J end by 3 bases, with 12 bases between. Germline V gene data show CDR1 as SGHDN and CDR2 as FVKESK. CDR3 coding DNA: TGTGCCAGCAGCCTCGCCCCGAGGAAAGAGACCCAGTACTTC. Amino acids: CASSLAPRKETQYF. The full variable domain, rest sourced from reference TRBV14 and TRBJ2-5, is EAGVTQFPSHSVIEKGQTVTLRCDPISGHDNLYWYRRVMGKEIKFLLHFVKESKQDESGMPNNRFLAERTGGTYSTLKVQPAELEDSGVYFCASSLAPRKETQYFGPGTRLLVL.

The chain employs TRBV28 and TRBJ2-5; D call uncertain. The CDR3 runs to 11 residues. The germline gives CDR1 MDHEN, CDR2 SYDVKM. Trimming took off 5 bases at V and 1 base at J, with 2 bases between the two ends. CDR3 nucleotides: TGTGCCAGCAGTATCCAAGAGACCCAGTACTTC. Its translation: CASSIQETQYF.

The table lists this clone with a few counts. CDR3 coding DNA: TGTGCCAGCAGTGAATACTGGCAGAGCTACGAGCAGTACTTC. This gives the protein CASSEYWQSYEQYF. The V and J genes are TRBV2 and TRBJ2-7; D gene uncertain. The CDR3 is made up of 14 amino acids. The V gene's germline CDR1 is SNHLY and CDR2 FYNNEI. V was pared by 2 bases and J by 3 bases, with 11 bases between.

The rearrangement joins TRBV29-1 to TRBJ1-3; D remains unclear. The length of the CDR3 is 16 residues. In germline, CDR1 is SQVTM, CDR2 ANQGSEA. The ends were cut back, 4 bases at V and 4 bases at J, with 20 bases in the middle. The CDR3 loop is CSVVLRAGRSGNTIYF. The CDR3 nucleotides read TGCAGCGTTGTCCTAAGGGCGGGTCGCTCGGGAAACACCATATATTTT. Together with reference TRBV29-1 and TRBJ1-3, the CDR3 gives the full variable domain: SAVISQKPSRDICQRGTSLTIQCQVDSQVTMMFWYRQQPGQSLTLIATANQGSEATYESGFVIDKFPISRPNLTFSTLTVSNMSPEDSSIYLCSVVLRAGRSGNTIYFGEGSWLTVV.

The sample holds one count of this clone. The chain carries TRBV27 and TRBJ1-2, with 8 nucleotides matching TRBD1. The V gene end was trimmed by 6 bases and the J gene end by 5 bases; junction bases not matched to a gene: 8. Per the germline V gene, CDR1 is MNHEY and CDR2 is SMNVEV (reference sequence). CDR3 length: 14 residues. CDR3 sequence reads: CASSSGTGRYGYTF. CDR3 in DNA: TGTGCCAGCAGCTCCGGGACAGGAAGATATGGCTACACCTTC.

This sequence joins TRBV6-1 and TRBJ2-7; tentatively, D is TRBD2 (5 bases). Between the trimmed V and J ends, which lost 3 bases and 5 bases, there was a span of 23 bases. The CDR3 spans 17 residues. CDR1 is MNHNS, CDR2 SASEGT, per germline. For the CDR3, the DNA is TGTGCCAGCAGTGACGGAGGAGATGGAAACAGTATCAACGAGCAGTACTTC. Translating gives CASSDGGDGNSINEQYF.

This clone was seen more than once but under ten times. The CDR3 protein is CASSSGQRGTEAFF. The CDR3, as DNA: TGTGCCAGCAGCTCGGGACAGAGAGGCACTGAAGCTTTCTTT. This sequence joins TRBV7-2 and TRBJ1-1; the match to TRBD1 covers 7 bases. Germline CDR1 SGHTA, CDR2 FQGNSA. The CDR3 spans 14 residues. V lost 4 bases, J lost 4 bases, and 6 bases stayed unmatched.

The gene calls are TRBV4-3 and TRBJ2-5; D gene uncertain. Looked up from germline, CDR1 is LGHNA and CDR2 is YSLEER. Trimming pared 0 bases from V and 0 bases from J, leaving 11 bases between. This CDR3 spans 16 amino acids. CDR3 DNA sequence: TGCGCCAGCAGCCAAGATCCCGGAATTTACCAAGAGACCCAGTACTTC. This codes for CASSQDPGIYQETQYF.

The chain couples TRBV4-1 to TRBJ2-7, with D possibly being TRBD2 (7 bases). Trimming stripped 2 bases from V and 6 bases from J, with 23 bases between. CDR3 length: 17 amino acids. Germline values: CDR1 MGHRA, CDR2 YSYEKL. CDR3 protein: CASSQNLPGGPAGEQYF. As DNA, the CDR3 is TGCGCCAGCAGCCAAAATTTGCCGGGGGGCCCCGCTGGCGAGCAGTACTTC.

The chain joins TRBV30 to TRBJ2-2; the match to TRBD1 covers 9 bases. Germline assignment: CDR1 GTSNPN and CDR2 SVGIG (reference sequence). The CDR3 loop spans 16 amino acids. J was trimmed by 7 bases and V by 2 bases; bases with no gene match: 11. The CDR3 region has the DNA TGTGCCTGGAGTAAGGCAACAGGGGGCTATAGCGGGGAGCTGTTTTTT. It specifies CAWSKATGGYSGELFF.